The clone carrying this T cell receptor (beta chain) was detected a few times. Its specificity is unknown. The data stem from a study of cytomegalovirus exposure and HLA in healthy donors. General study findings and limits: There were a few CMV-associated chains whose specificity for CMV antigens was confirmed in vitro. As was reported, the classifier diagnosed cytomegalovirus status with high specificity and sensitivity.

Here immunoSEQ multiplex PCR was the method, and the copy in TCRdb shows in-frame clones only, minus some. The sample contains 190,000 or so clones, approximately 84% of which appear only once. V lost 0 bases, J lost 2 bases, and 8 bases lay in between. The CDR3 totals 15 residues. Germline CDR1 is SNHLY and CDR2 is FYNNEI. What was sequenced was PBMCs. The receptor's source is a young woman in good health and CMV-seropositive. The rearrangement links TRBV2 to TRBJ1-5; possible D gene TRBD1, 5 bases. The CDR3 is CASSEAWGGNQPQHF. The CDR3 nucleotides read TGTGCCAGCAGTGAAGCATGGGGCGGCAATCAGCCCCAGCATTTT.